The 17 T cell receptor beta chains reported below all come from one sample, sequenced in a study of blood T cell repertoires in COVID-19. Data came from immunoSEQ multiplex PCR; TCRdb stores just in-frame clones and leaves some out. The sample consists of over 150,000 clones, roughly 88% of them appearing once. The sequenced sample was PBMCs or T cells enriched from blood (not recorded which). Every receptor here comes from a woman under 30 who had recovered from COVID-19.

V gene TRBV28 combines with J gene TRBJ2-5, with 9 bases that match TRBD1. The CDR3 covers 14 residues. CDR1 and CDR2 from the germline V gene are MDHEN and SYDVKM. The junction had 7 bases not matched to a gene; V was cut back by 7 bases and J by 4 bases. The CDR3 sequence: CASTRQGVRETQYF. The CDR3 nucleotides are TGTGCCAGCACTAGACAGGGGGTGAGAGAGACCCAGTACTTC.

This chain links TRBV3-1 (or the pseudogene TRBV3-2) with TRBJ2-7, with 9 bases fitting TRBD2. The length of the CDR3 is 15 residues. Germline loops: CDR1 LGHDT, CDR2 YNNKEL (reference sequence). Unmatched junction bases numbered 3, after V lost 0 bases and J lost 3 bases. CDR3 protein: CASSQDQLAGYEQYF. CDR3 nucleotide sequence: TGTGCCAGCAGCCAAGACCAACTAGCGGGCTACGAGCAGTACTTC.

This chain joins TRBV7-9 and TRBJ1-4; the D gene is possibly TRBD1 (6 bases). CDR1 is SEHNR, CDR2 FQNEAQ, per germline (reference sequence). Trimming removed 5 bases from V and 4 bases from J, with 20 bases in between. This CDR3 is 17 amino acids long. The CDR3 DNA follows: TGTGCCAGCAGCCCACCACCGACAGGAGGATTTAATGAAAAACTGTTTTTT. Protein: CASSPPPTGGFNEKLFF.

The chain links TRBV23-1 to TRBJ2-1; 13 bases are shared with TRBD2. TRBV23-1 is annotated as an ORF whose role is uncertain. V lost 4 bases and J lost 6; bases outside the gene matches: 18. The CDR3 runs 20 residues. In nucleotides, the CDR3 is TGCGCCAGCAGTCGCATCCCGGGAGAAAGACTAGCGGGAGGTTTCAATGAGCAGTTCTTC. Translated: CASSRIPGERLAGGFNEQFF.

The V gene is TRBV25-1, the J gene TRBJ1-1; 7 nucleotides match TRBD1. V lost 1 base to trimming and J lost 5 bases; unmatched junction nucleotides: 7. The length of the CDR3 is 15 residues. The germline CDR1 and CDR2 sequences are MGHDK and SYGVNS. In nucleotides, the CDR3 is TGTGCCAGCAGTGAATCCGGACAGGTGGGAACTGAAGCTTTCTTT. This encodes CASSESGQVGTEAFF.

V usage is TRBV30 and J usage is TRBJ1-2; D unresolved. CDR1 and CDR2 (germline): GTSNPN, SVGIG (reference sequence). The CDR3 loop spans 14 amino acids. Trimming removed 2 bases at V and 7 bases at J, with 17 bases between. CDR3 in DNA: TGTGCCTGGAGTCCCCTTAACGACTACGGTGGCTACACCTTC. Translating it yields CAWSPLNDYGGYTF.

The chain is built from TRBV15 and TRBJ1-1; 8 nucleotides match TRBD1. From germline, CDR1 is LNHNV and CDR2 YYDKDF (reference sequence). CDR3 length: 15 amino acids. V shed 1 base and J 5 bases; nucleotides not matched to a gene: 6. The CDR3 reads CATSRGRQGRTEAFF. The CDR3 DNA is TGTGCCACCAGCAGAGGCCGACAGGGGAGAACTGAAGCTTTCTTT.

This chain uses TRBV28 with TRBJ1-2; maybe TRBD1 (5 bases). Per the germline V gene, CDR1 is MDHEN and CDR2 is SYDVKM. Trimming removed 4 bases at V and 3 bases at J, with 12 bases between. The CDR3 is 14 residues long. Here the CDR3 reads CASSSGGEDYGYTF. CDR3 DNA sequence: TGTGCCAGCAGTTCCGGGGGAGAAGACTATGGCTACACCTTC.

The V gene is TRBV5-1, the J gene TRBJ2-7; 8 nucleotides align to TRBD2. The CDR3 runs 13 residues. Trimming at V came to 3 bases and at J to 3 bases, leaving 2 bases not matched to a gene. The germline V gene has CDR1 SGHRS and CDR2 YFSETQ. The chain's CDR3 is CASSWTSRYEQYF. The CDR3 DNA follows: TGCGCCAGCAGCTGGACTAGCCGCTACGAGCAGTACTTC.

V and J are TRBV2 and TRBJ2-2, with D possibly being TRBD2 (6 bases). CDR1 is SNHLY, CDR2 FYNNEI, per germline. The CDR3 totals 14 residues. Trimming took 6 bases from V and 2 from J, leaving 10 bases between them. DNA of the CDR3: TGTGCCAGCAGAGGAGGGGTAAACACCGGGGAGCTGTTTTTT. The encoded protein is CASRGGVNTGELFF.

In regard to this clone: Relative to the germline gene, one junction end is altered; a read error may explain this. This rearrangement joins TRBV4-1 to TRBJ2-1; 8 nucleotides line up with TRBD2. The CDR3 contains 13 residues. Germline CDR1 and CDR2: MGHRA and YSYEKL. The CDR3 DNA reads TGCGCCCGCAGCCTCCGGGGGGGCAATGAGCAGTTCTTC. This encodes CARSLRGGNEQFF.

This sequence joins TRBV4-1 and TRBJ1-1; D gene uncertain. Germline V gene sequence: CDR1 MGHRA, CDR2 YSYEKL. The V end lost 1 base, the J end lost 7 bases, and 13 bases lay between the germline ends. CDR3 size: 14 residues. CDR3 DNA: TGCGCCAGCAGCCAAGGAAGGTTATCGGGTGAAGCTTTCTTT. Protein sequence: CASSQGRLSGEAFF.

The DNA for the CDR3 is TGCGCCAGCAGCTTGGACGCCGGGACAGGGAGTGGCTACACCTTC. Translating gives CASSLDAGTGSGYTF. The chain uses TRBV5-1 and TRBJ1-2; 9 nucleotides agree with TRBD1. The ends lost 0 bases at V and 7 bases at J; junction bases unmatched: 7. The CDR3 spans 15 residues. Per the germline V gene, CDR1 is SGHRS and CDR2 is YFSETQ. The whole variable domain, remainder taken from reference TRBV5-1 and TRBJ1-2, is KAGVTQTPRYLIKTRGQQVTLSCSPISGHRSVSWYQQTPGQGLQFLFEYFSETQRNKGNFPGRFSGRQFSNSRSEMNVSTLELGDSALYLCASSLDAGTGSGYTFGSGTRLTVV.

The CDR3 nucleotides are TGTGCCAGCAGTCAACAGATAGTGAACACTGAAGCTTTCTTT. Translation gives CASSQQIVNTEAFF. The rearrangement uses TRBV6-5 and TRBJ1-1; D gene unclear. There are 14 residues in the CDR3. Deletions cut 5 bases from V and 0 bases from J, with 10 bases between. From germline, CDR1 is MNHEY and CDR2 SVGAGI.

This clone was observed a handful of times. The chain recombines TRBV30 with TRBJ1-1; TRBD1 matches at 8 bases. Germline V gives CDR1 GTSNPN, CDR2 SVGIG (reference sequence). This CDR3 contains 14 residues. The V segment lost 4 bases and the J segment 0 bases; nucleotides outside the gene matches: 4. The CDR3 DNA reads TGTGCCTGGACTATGGGACAGGTGAACACTGAAGCTTTCTTT. Protein product: CAWTMGQVNTEAFF.

V and J are TRBV28 and TRBJ2-3; D remains unclear. V lost 2 bases and J 10 bases, leaving 10 bases between the germline ends. This CDR3 has 12 amino acids. The V gene's germline CDR1 is MDHEN and CDR2 SYDVKM. The CDR3 nucleotides are TGTGCCAGCAGTTTAGGCCGACTGGCGCAGTATTTT. It is translated as CASSLGRLAQYF. Full variable domain (rest looked up from reference TRBV28 and TRBJ2-3): DVKVTQSSRYLVKRTGEKVFLECVQDMDHENMFWYRQDPGLGLRLIYFSYDVKMKEKGDIPEGYSVSREKKERFSLILESASTNQTSMYLCASSLGRLAQYFGPGTRLTVL.

The gene calls are TRBV7-2 and TRBJ1-4, with TRBD1 as a possible D gene (6 bases). V lost 3 bases and J lost 7, with 15 bases in between. The CDR3 totals 15 residues. Germline V gives CDR1 SGHTA, CDR2 FQGNSA. Written as DNA, the CDR3 is TGTGCCAGCAGCTTTTCGGGGACACAGCGTGAAAAACTGTTTTTT. Encoded protein: CASSFSGTQREKLFF.